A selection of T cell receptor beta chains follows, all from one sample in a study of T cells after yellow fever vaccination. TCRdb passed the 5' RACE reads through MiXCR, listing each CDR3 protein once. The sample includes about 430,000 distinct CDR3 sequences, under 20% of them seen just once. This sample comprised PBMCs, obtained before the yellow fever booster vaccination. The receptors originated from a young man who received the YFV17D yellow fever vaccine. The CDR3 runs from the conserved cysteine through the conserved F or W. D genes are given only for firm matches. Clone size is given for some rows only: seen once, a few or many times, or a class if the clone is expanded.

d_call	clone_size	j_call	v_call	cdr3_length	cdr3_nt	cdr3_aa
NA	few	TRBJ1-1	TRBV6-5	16	TGTGCCAGCAGTCCCGGGAGTTCCCTGGGGAACACTGAAGCTTTCTTT	CASSPGSSLGNTEAFF
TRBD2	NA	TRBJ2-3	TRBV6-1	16	TGTGCCAGCAGTGAGCAGCCTAGCGGGTTAGCAGATACGCAGTATTTT	CASSEQPSGLADTQYF
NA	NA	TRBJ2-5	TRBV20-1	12	TGCAGTGCTAGCCCCAGTCGAGAGACCCAGTACTTC	CSASPSRETQYF
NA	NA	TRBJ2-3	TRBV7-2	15	TGTGCCAGCAGTCCCGGACAGCCTTCCACAGATACGCAGTATTTT	CASSPGQPSTDTQYF
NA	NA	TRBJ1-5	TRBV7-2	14	TGTGCCAGCAGCCGCGGACCGTACAATCAGCCCCAGCATTTT	CASSRGPYNQPQHF
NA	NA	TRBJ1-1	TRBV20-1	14	TGCAGTGCTAGAGCTTCGGACGGGAACACTGAAGCTTTCTTT	CSARASDGNTEAFF
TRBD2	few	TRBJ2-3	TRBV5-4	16	TGTGCCAGCAGCAAACGGACTAGCGGGGGTACAGATACGCAGTATTTT	CASSKRTSGGTDTQYF
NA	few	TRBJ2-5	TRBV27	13	TGTGCCAGCAGAGGTCGGTTGGGGGAGACCCAGTACTTC	CASRGRLGETQYF
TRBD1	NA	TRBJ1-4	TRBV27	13	TGTGCCAGCAGGAACGGACAGGGACTGAAACTGTTTTTT	CASRNGQGLKLFF
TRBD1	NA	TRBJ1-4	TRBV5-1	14	TGCGCCAGCCGGACAGGGTCGGAGGGTGAAAAACTGTTTTTT	CASRTGSEGEKLFF
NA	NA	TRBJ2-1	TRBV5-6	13	TGTGCCAGCAGCCTGACACTAGGTAATGAGCAGTTCTTC	CASSLTLGNEQFF
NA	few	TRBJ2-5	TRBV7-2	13	TGTGCCAGCAGCCCTCAGGTCGGGGAGACCCAGTACTTC	CASSPQVGETQYF
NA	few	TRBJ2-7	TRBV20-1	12	TGCAGTGCCCCTATCACGGGGCACGAGCAGTACTTC	CSAPITGHEQYF
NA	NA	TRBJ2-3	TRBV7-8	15	TGTGCCAGCAGCGAGAGACAGACTAGCACAGATACGCAGTATTTT	CASSERQTSTDTQYF
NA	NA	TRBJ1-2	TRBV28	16	TGTGCCAGCAGTGCGACCTTGGGCGGTAGGACGTATGGCTACACCTTC	CASSATLGGRTYGYTF
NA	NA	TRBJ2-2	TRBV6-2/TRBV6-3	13	TGTGCCAGCAGTCCACCTAGGGTCGGGGAGCTGTTTTTT	CASSPPRVGELFF
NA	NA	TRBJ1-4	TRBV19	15	TGTGCCAGTAGTATAGATCAGGCCGGCTCATCAAAACTGTTTTTT	CASSIDQAGSSKLFF
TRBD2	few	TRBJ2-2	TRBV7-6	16	TGTGCCAGCAGCTTGTTGCGGGGGGAAAACACCGGGGAGCTGTTTTTT	CASSLLRGENTGELFF
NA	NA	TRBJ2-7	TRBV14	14	TGTGCCAGCAGCCAAGGCCTGGGGGCGTACGAGCAGTACTTC	CASSQGLGAYEQYF
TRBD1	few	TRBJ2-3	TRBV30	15	TGTGCCTGGAGCCGGACAGGGGCGGGCACAGATACGCAGTATTTT	CAWSRTGAGTDTQYF
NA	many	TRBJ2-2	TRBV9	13	TGTGCCAGCAGCGACTCCGGGCGAGGGGAGCTGTTTTTT	CASSDSGRGELFF
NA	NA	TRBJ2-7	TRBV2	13	TGTGCCAGCATAAGGGACCCCTCCTACGAGCAGTACTTC	CASIRDPSYEQYF
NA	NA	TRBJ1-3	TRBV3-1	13	TGTGCCAGCAGCCAAGACCTCAGAAACACCATATATTTT	CASSQDLRNTIYF
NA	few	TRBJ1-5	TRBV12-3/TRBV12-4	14	TGTGCCAGCAGTTTGGAACGTAGGAATCAGCCCCAGCATTTT	CASSLERRNQPQHF
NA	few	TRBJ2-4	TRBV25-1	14	TGTGCCAGCAGCATCCGGGACGGAGATCCTATTCAGTACTTC	CASSIRDGDPIQYF
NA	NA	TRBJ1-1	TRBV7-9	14	TGTGCCAGCAGCTATTCCACGGCCCATGGGGAAGCTTTCTTT	CASSYSTAHGEAFF